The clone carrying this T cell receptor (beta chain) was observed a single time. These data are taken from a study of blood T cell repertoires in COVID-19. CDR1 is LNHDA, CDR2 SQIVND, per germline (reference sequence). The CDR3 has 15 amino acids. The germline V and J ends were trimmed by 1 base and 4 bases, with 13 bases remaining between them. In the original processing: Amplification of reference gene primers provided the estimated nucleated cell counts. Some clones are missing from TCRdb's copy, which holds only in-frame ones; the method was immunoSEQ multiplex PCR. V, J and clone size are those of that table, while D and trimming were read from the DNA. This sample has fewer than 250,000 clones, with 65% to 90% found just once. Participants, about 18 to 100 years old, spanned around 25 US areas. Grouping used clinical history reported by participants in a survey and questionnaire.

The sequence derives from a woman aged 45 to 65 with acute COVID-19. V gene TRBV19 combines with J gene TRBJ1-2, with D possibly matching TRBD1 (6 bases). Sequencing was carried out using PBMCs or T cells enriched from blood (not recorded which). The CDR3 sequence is CASSIVDRTSYGYTF. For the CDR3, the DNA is TGTGCCAGTAGTATAGTGGACAGAACAAGCTATGGCTACACCTTC.